The 14 T cell receptor beta chains below come from one sample, sequenced in a study of CD8+ T cells in alopecia areata. The authors extracted RNA and reverse transcribed it into cDNA as the sequencing template. Sequencing was performed with immunoSEQ multiplex PCR; in TCRdb, only in-frame clones are kept and a portion is missing. This sample has 95,000 to 150,000 clones, with approximately 47% found just once. The material sequenced was NKG2D-low CD8+ T cells sorted from blood. These receptors originate from a human donor with alopecia areata.

The V and J genes are TRBV4-1 and TRBJ2-3, with D uncertain. V lost 1 base to trimming and J lost 6 bases, with 8 bases between them. The germline gives CDR1 MGHRA, CDR2 YSYEKL. The CDR3 length is 13 residues. CDR3 in amino acids: CASSQAGRDTQYF. For the CDR3, the DNA is TGCGCCAGCAGCCAAGCCGGGCGGGATACGCAGTATTTT.

This clone was detected only once. The rearrangement uses TRBV6-5 and TRBJ2-7; no firm D call. The CDR3 consists of 11 residues. Trimming left V 3 bases short and J 4 bases short, with 4 bases between. Germline CDR1 reads MNHEY; CDR2 reads SVGAGI. The CDR3 spells CASSYLYEQYF. The CDR3 coding sequence is TGTGCCAGCAGTTATCTTTACGAGCAGTACTTC.

This clone was seen only a few times. CDR3 nucleotides: TGCAGCGTTGAAGATGGCCGGGAAGAGTACTTC. This codes for CSVEDGREEYF. V and J are TRBV29-1 and TRBJ2-7; a possible D gene is TRBD2 (5 bases). The CDR3 extends over 11 amino acids. V gave up 0 bases and J gave up 11 bases, with 11 bases separating them. Germline lookup yields CDR1 SQVTM and CDR2 ANQGSEA.

This clone was seen more than once but under ten times. The rearrangement links TRBV2 to TRBJ2-3; 13 bases fit TRBD2. The CDR3 loop spans 16 amino acids. In germline, CDR1 is SNHLY, CDR2 FYNNEI. V was clipped by 4 bases and J by 4 bases; unmatched bases: 5. This CDR3 reads CASSGTSGRRPDTQYF. The DNA for the CDR3 is TGTGCCAGCAGTGGGACTAGCGGGAGACGGCCAGATACGCAGTATTTT.

The sample holds a few counts of this clone. CDR3 bases: TGCAGCGTTGAATTTAACCGCTTCCTGATGAACACTGAAGCTTTCTTT. Translation: CSVEFNRFLMNTEAFF. The rearrangement links TRBV29-1 to TRBJ1-1; no clear D. Germline V lookup: CDR1 SQVTM, CDR2 ANQGSEA. This CDR3 is built from 16 residues. The germline V and J ends were trimmed by 2 bases and 0 bases, with 16 bases remaining between them. The full variable domain, with the rest looked up from reference TRBV29-1 and TRBJ1-1, is SAVISQKPSRDICQRGTSLTIQCQVDSQVTMMFWYRQQPGQSLTLIATANQGSEATYESGFVIDKFPISRPNLTFSTLTVSNMSPEDSSIYLCSVEFNRFLMNTEAFFGQGTRLTVV.

The chain carries TRBV29-1 and TRBJ1-1; TRBD1 aligns across 9 bases. The J segment lost 3 bases and the V segment lost 7 bases, leaving 6 bases of the junction unmatched. Germline loops: CDR1 SQVTM, CDR2 ANQGSEA. There are 13 residues in the CDR3. The CDR3: CSAWDRDYTEAFF. The CDR3 region has the DNA TGCAGCGCATGGGACAGGGACTACACTGAAGCTTTCTTT. The entire variable domain, with the rest obtained from reference TRBV29-1 and TRBJ1-1, is as follows: SAVISQKPSRDICQRGTSLTIQCQVDSQVTMMFWYRQQPGQSLTLIATANQGSEATYESGFVIDKFPISRPNLTFSTLTVSNMSPEDSSIYLCSAWDRDYTEAFFGQGTRLTVV.

This clone was picked up a small number of times. The rearrangement joins TRBV29-1 to TRBJ2-3; 8 nucleotides align to TRBD1. CDR1 and CDR2 from the germline V gene are SQVTM and ANQGSEA. CDR3 length: 15 residues. J was trimmed by 0 bases and V by 3 bases; bases with no gene match: 5. The CDR3 region is CSVDGRGPSTDTQYF. The CDR3 DNA sequence: TGCAGCGTTGATGGCAGGGGGCCTAGCACAGATACGCAGTATTTT.

J is TRBJ1-2 and V is TRBV30, with no clear D. Trimming removed 0 bases at V and 2 bases at J, with 13 bases between. This CDR3 is 15 amino acids long. From germline, CDR1 is GTSNPN and CDR2 SVGIG (reference sequence). The chain's CDR3 is CAWSVSLHPNYGYTF. The CDR3 DNA reads as TGTGCCTGGAGTGTAAGCCTACACCCCAACTATGGCTACACCTTC.

The chain links TRBV29-1 to TRBJ1-1; TRBD1 matches 8 bases. V lost 0 bases to trimming and J lost 7 bases; unmatched junction nucleotides: 7. The CDR3 has 14 amino acids. The V gene's germline CDR1 is SQVTM and CDR2 ANQGSEA. CDR3 residues: CSVEDVTGAFEAFF. The CDR3 region has the DNA TGCAGCGTTGAAGATGTGACAGGGGCCTTTGAAGCTTTCTTT.

Details on this clone: This same CDR3 is encoded by further DNA sequences in the sample. J is TRBJ2-7 and V is TRBV4-1; no firm D call. The V gene's germline CDR1 is MGHRA and CDR2 YSYEKL. The CDR3 extends over 13 amino acids. Trimming removed 0 bases from V and 6 bases from J, with 9 bases in between. This CDR3 is CASSQDWAGEQYF. CDR3 bases: TGCGCCAGCAGCCAAGATTGGGCAGGCGAGCAGTACTTC.

This clone was observed a handful of times. The chain carries TRBV7-9 and TRBJ2-3; 9 bases agree with TRBD2. The germline V gene has CDR1 SEHNR and CDR2 FQNEAQ (reference sequence). The CDR3 totals 17 residues. The V gene end was trimmed by 10 bases and the J gene end by 2 bases; junction bases not matched to a gene: 16. Here the CDR3 reads CATRFERAGGPTDTQYF. CDR3 DNA sequence: TGTGCCACAAGATTTGAGAGAGCGGGAGGTCCCACAGATACGCAGTATTTT.

The V and J genes are TRBV30 and TRBJ2-1; D ambiguous. Trimming pared 0 bases from V and 8 bases from J, leaving 11 bases between. The CDR3 is 13 amino acids. Germline V gives CDR1 GTSNPN, CDR2 SVGIG (reference sequence). CDR3 nucleotides: TGTGCCTGGAGTGTAACCGAGTACGATGAGCAGTTCTTC. Translation gives CAWSVTEYDEQFF.

The rearrangement uses TRBV7-2 and TRBJ2-7; D may match TRBD1 or TRBD2 (5 bases each). CDR1 and CDR2 from the germline V gene are SGHTA and FQGNSA. V lost 3 bases to trimming and J lost 2 bases, with 8 bases between them. This CDR3 comprises 13 residues. The CDR3 region is CASSFGATYEQYF. CDR3 in DNA: TGTGCCAGCAGCTTCGGGGCCACCTACGAGCAGTACTTC.

This clone was recorded a few times. The chain carries TRBV29-1 and TRBJ2-7; 9 bases agree with TRBD2. The CDR3 length is 16 residues. Germline values: CDR1 SQVTM, CDR2 ANQGSEA. With 0 bases clipped from V and 0 bases from J, the junction kept 6 bases outside the gene matches. The DNA for the CDR3 is TGCAGCGTTGAAGATCTGTCTAGCGGGGACTCCTACGAGCAGTACTTC. It encodes CSVEDLSSGDSYEQYF.